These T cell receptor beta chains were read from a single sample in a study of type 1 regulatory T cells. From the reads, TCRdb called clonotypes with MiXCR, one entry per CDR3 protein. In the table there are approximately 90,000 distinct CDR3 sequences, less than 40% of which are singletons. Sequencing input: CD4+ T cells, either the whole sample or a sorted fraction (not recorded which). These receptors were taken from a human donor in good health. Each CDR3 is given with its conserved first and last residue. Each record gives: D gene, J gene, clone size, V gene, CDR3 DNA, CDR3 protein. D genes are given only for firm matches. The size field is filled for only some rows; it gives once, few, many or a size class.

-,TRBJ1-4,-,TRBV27,TGTGCCAGCAGCGAAACCGCAACTAATGAAAAACTGTTTTTT,CASSETATNEKLFF
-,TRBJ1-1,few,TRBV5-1,TGCGCCAGCAGCTTGACAAGCACTGAAGCTTTCTTT,CASSLTSTEAFF
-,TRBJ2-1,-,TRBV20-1,TGCAGTGCTAGAGATCAGGCAGGGGCGTTGGAGCAGTTCTTC,CSARDQAGALEQFF
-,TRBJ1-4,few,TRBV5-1,TGCGCCAGCAGCCCCGGGACAACTAATGAAAAACTGTTTTTT,CASSPGTTNEKLFF
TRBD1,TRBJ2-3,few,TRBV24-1,TGTGCCACCAGTGATCCAAGACAGGGCCCAGATACGCAGTATTTT,CATSDPRQGPDTQYF
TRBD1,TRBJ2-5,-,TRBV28,TGTGCCAGCAGTTTAGAGCACAGGGGCTCGGAGACCCAGTACTTC,CASSLEHRGSETQYF
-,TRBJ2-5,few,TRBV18,TGTGCCAGCTCACCCGGGGTGCAAGAGACCCAGTACTTC,CASSPGVQETQYF
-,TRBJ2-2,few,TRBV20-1,TGCAGTGCTAGAGATGCGGCTAACGGGGAGCTGTTTTTT,CSARDAANGELFF
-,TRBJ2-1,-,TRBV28,TGTGCCAGCCAAGGGGAAAGTGAGCAGTTCTTC,CASQGESEQFF
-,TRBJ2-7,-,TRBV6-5,TGTGCCAGCCACAAACTAGTGCCCTACGAGCAGTACTTC,CASHKLVPYEQYF
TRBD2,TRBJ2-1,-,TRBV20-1,TGCAGTACTAGAACTCCTAGCGGGGGGCAGTTCTTC,CSTRTPSGGQFF
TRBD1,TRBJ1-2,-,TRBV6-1,TGTGCCAGCAGTGAGACAGGGGCCCGTGGCTACACCTTC,CASSETGARGYTF
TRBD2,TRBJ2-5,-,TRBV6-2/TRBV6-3,TGTGCCAGCAGTTACTCACAGCGGGAGGTACCCCGTCAAGAGACCCAGTACTTC,CASSYSQREVPRQETQYF
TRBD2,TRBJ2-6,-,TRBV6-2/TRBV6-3,TGTGCCAGCAGTCTTACTAGCGGGAAGATTGGGGCCAACGTCCTGACTTTC,CASSLTSGKIGANVLTF
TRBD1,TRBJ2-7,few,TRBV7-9,TGTGCCAGCAGCCCACGCGGACAGGTACTAATGGGACGGGACTCCTACGAGCAGTACTTC,CASSPRGQVLMGRDSYEQYF
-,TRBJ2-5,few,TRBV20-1,TGCAGTGCTAGAGATCGGAGGATAGAAGAAGATGGGACCCAGTACTTC,CSARDRRIEEDGTQYF
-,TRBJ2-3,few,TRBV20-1,-,CSALGTEASTDTQYF
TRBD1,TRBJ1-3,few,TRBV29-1,TGCAGCGTCCGGACGGACAGGAGTGGAAACACCATATATTTT,CSVRTDRSGNTIYF
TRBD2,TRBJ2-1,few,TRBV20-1,TGCAGTGCTATCACTAGCGGGAGCAATGAGCAGTTCTTC,CSAITSGSNEQFF
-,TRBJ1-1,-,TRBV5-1,TGCGCCAGCAGCTTGCGGGCCCTCGACACTGAAGCTTTCTTT,CASSLRALDTEAFF
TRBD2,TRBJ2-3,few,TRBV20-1,TGCAGTGCTAGAGATTGGTCCACGGCTAGCGGGAGAAATACGCAGTATTTT,CSARDWSTASGRNTQYF
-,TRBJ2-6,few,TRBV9,TGTGCCAGCAACGACGAACGGGGTGGGGCCAACGTCCTGACTTTC,CASNDERGGANVLTF
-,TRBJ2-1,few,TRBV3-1,TGTGCCAGCAGCCAAAGGAATGGGGGGCACCACAATGAGCAGTTCTTC,CASSQRNGGHHNEQFF
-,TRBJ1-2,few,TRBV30,TGTGCCTGGTTTCTCGCTACTGGCTACACCTTC,CAWFLATGYTF
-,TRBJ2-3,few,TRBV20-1,TGCAGTGCTAGAGAGCCAGCAGGAGGTGGAGATACGCAGTATTTT,CSAREPAGGGDTQYF
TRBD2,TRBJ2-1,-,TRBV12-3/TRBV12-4,TGTGCCAGCAGCCCAACCTCCGGGACTAGCGGTTACAATGAGCAGTTCTTC,CASSPTSGTSGYNEQFF
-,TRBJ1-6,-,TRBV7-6,TGTGCCAGCAGCTTTTCCGGGCAAGGAGATTCACCCCTCCACTTT,CASSFSGQGDSPLHF
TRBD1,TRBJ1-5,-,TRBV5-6,TGTGCCAGCAGTCGGACGACTACGGGACAGCCCAATCAGCCCCAGCATTTT,CASSRTTTGQPNQPQHF
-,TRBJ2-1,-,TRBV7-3,TGTGCCAGCAGCTCAACAGGGCTCAATGAGCAGTTCTTC,CASSSTGLNEQFF
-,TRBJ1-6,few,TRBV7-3,TGTGCCAGCAGCTTAGGGGATATGAATTCACCCCTCCACTTT,CASSLGDMNSPLHF
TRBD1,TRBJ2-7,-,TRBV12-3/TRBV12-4,TGTGCCAGCAGTTCATCAGCCGGGACAGGCTCCTACGAGCAGTACTTC,CASSSSAGTGSYEQYF
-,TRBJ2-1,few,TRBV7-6,TGTGCCAGCAGCCCAGCAGGTATAAGTAACAATGAGCAGTTCTTC,CASSPAGISNNEQFF
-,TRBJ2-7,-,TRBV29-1,TGCAGCGTTGCACGAGCAGGATCCTACGAGCAGTACTTC,CSVARAGSYEQYF
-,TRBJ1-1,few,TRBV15,TGTGCCACCAGCAGCGGGGCCGGGAACACTGAAGCTTTCTTT,CATSSGAGNTEAFF
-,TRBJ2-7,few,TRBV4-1,TGCGCCAGCAGCCCCCTTTTGGCCTCCTACGAGCAGTACTTC,CASSPLLASYEQYF
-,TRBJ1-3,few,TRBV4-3,TGCGCCAGCAGCCAAGAATCAGGAAACACCATATATTTT,CASSQESGNTIYF
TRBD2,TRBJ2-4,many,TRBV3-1,TGTGCCAGCAGCCAAGCTCGGACTAGCGCCGGAAACATTCAGTACTTC,CASSQARTSAGNIQYF
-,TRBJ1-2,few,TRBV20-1,TGCAGTGCTCCGATGGACGCCGCTAACTATGGCTACACCTTC,CSAPMDAANYGYTF
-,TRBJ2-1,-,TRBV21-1,TGTGCCAGCAGCGATGGACTAGCGGACAATGAGCAGTTCTTC,CASSDGLADNEQFF
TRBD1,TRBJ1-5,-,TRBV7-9,TGTGCCGGCAGCTTAGGGACAGGGGGCCAGCCCCAGCATTTT,CAGSLGTGGQPQHF
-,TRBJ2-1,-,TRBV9,TGTGCCAGCAGCAGGAGGGGAGTCCTAGACAATGAGCAGTTCTTC,CASSRRGVLDNEQFF
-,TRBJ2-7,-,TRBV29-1,TGCAGCGTTGTAGGAGGCCCAGCCGCGTCCTACGAGCAGTACTTC,CSVVGGPAASYEQYF
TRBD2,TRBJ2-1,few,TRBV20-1,TGCAGTGCTAGACGGGAGGGCAGCTCCTACAATGAGCAGTTCTTC,CSARREGSSYNEQFF
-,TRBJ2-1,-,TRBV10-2,TGCGCCAGCAGTCGATATGGGGGGCTAGTGGGGGGCAATGAGCAGTTCTTC,CASSRYGGLVGGNEQFF